What follows describes a single T cell receptor beta chain. TCRdb's table, derived via immunoSEQ multiplex PCR, lists solely in-frame clones and lacks some. The sample has hundreds of thousands of clones, about 78% seen once; the top ten hold approximately 1.8%. This entry is derived from a study of shared clonotypes between healthy human individuals. CDR3 length: 15 residues. V lost 0 bases and J 6 bases, leaving 16 bases between the germline ends. CDR1 and CDR2 from the germline V gene are SGHNT and YYREEE (reference sequence). This receptor was taken from a woman aged 25-40 years in good health. J is TRBJ2-7 and V is TRBV5-4; weak D call: TRBD2 (5 bases). Source material: memory CD4+ T cells sorted from blood. Specified subset: CD45RA-negative fraction. DNA of the CDR3: TGTGCCAGCAGCTTGGAGGGAGACATCGTGGGCGAGCAGTACTTC. Amino acid sequence: CASSLEGDIVGEQYF.